The 9 T cell receptor beta chains below were found in one sample sequenced in a study of blood T cells in healthy people across ages. For the second PCR, which ran for 7 to 11 cycles, a sample-barcoded 5' primer and a J-beta primer mix were used. Each CDR3 protein gets one entry after TCRdb re-called the 5' RACE reads with MiXCR. In the table there are 730,000 or so distinct CDR3 sequences, roughly two fifths of which are singletons. The sequenced sample consisted of blood. The receptors come from a man at least 80 years old in good health.

This clonotype has just a few counts. V is TRBV6-6 and J is TRBJ2-3; TRBD2 matches at 9 bases. Trimming cost V 6 bases and J 3 bases; bases outside gene matches: 4. This CDR3 region has 14 residues. CDR1 MNHNY and CDR2 SVGAGI come from the germline V gene (reference sequence). The CDR3 region is CASRRGGRTDTQYF. The CDR3 DNA follows: TGTGCCAGCAGGCGGGGGGGCCGGACAGATACGCAGTATTTT.

CDR3 in DNA: TGCGCCAGCAGCTTGGTCGCAGGGATGAACGAGCAGTACTTC. It encodes CASSLVAGMNEQYF. The chain recombines TRBV5-1 with TRBJ2-7, with D possibly matching TRBD1 (5 bases). The CDR3 length is 14 residues. Germline CDR1 and CDR2: SGHRS and YFSETQ. V was pared by 0 bases and J by 5 bases, with 12 bases between.

The chain recombines TRBV4-2 with TRBJ2-1; TRBD1 agrees at 7 bases. The V gene end was trimmed by 4 bases and the J gene end by 7 bases; junction bases not matched to a gene: 10. CDR3 length: 15 amino acids. Germline V gives CDR1 LGHNA, CDR2 YNFKEQ. The CDR3 region has the DNA TGTGCCAGCAGCCGGACCTCCGACAGGGAAAATGAGCAGTTCTTC. Protein: CASSRTSDRENEQFF.

This clonotype appeared a few times. The rearrangement joins TRBV7-9 to TRBJ2-2; 7 bases match TRBD1. The CDR3 spans 15 residues. CDR1 is SEHNR, CDR2 FQNEAQ, per germline (reference sequence). V shed 2 bases and J 3 bases; nucleotides not matched to a gene: 3. The CDR3 sequence: CASSLITGDTGELFF. In nucleotides, the CDR3 is TGTGCCAGCAGCTTAATTACAGGGGACACCGGGGAGCTGTTTTTT.

This clonotype was seen more than once but under ten times. The chain couples TRBV20-1 to TRBJ2-5; TRBD1 matches 10 bases. V trimming: 5 bases; J trimming: 3 bases; junction bases outside the gene matches: 0. The CDR3 has 12 amino acids. Germline CDR1 reads DFQATT; CDR2 reads SNEGSKA (reference sequence). This CDR3 is CSAGQGEETQYF. The CDR3 DNA sequence: TGCAGTGCTGGACAGGGGGAAGAGACCCAGTACTTC.

The chain carries TRBV5-6 and TRBJ2-6; D gene unclear. This CDR3 has 16 amino acids. Between the trimmed V and J ends, which lost 4 bases and 4 bases, there was a span of 15 bases. Germline values: CDR1 SGHDT, CDR2 YYEEEE. CDR3 in amino acids: CASSKTESSGANVLTF. CDR3 sequence (DNA): TGTGCCAGCAGCAAGACTGAGAGTAGCGGGGCCAACGTCCTGACTTTC. Based on the CDR3 plus reference TRBV5-6 and TRBJ2-6, the full variable domain is DAGVTQSPTHLIKTRGQQVTLRCSPKSGHDTVSWYQQALGQGPQFIFQYYEEEERQRGNFPDRFSGHQFPNYSSELNVNALLLGDSALYLCASSKTESSGANVLTFGAGSRLTVL.

This clonotype was counted only a few times. The chain is built from TRBV5-6 and TRBJ2-7; tentative D call: TRBD1 (6 bases). With 2 bases removed from V and 6 bases from J, the gap between germline ends came to 9 bases. Germline CDR1 and CDR2: SGHDT and YYEEEE. The CDR3 extends over 12 amino acids. The CDR3 loop is CASSFGTLEQYF. CDR3 coding DNA: TGTGCCAGCAGCTTCGGGACACTCGAGCAGTACTTC. Combining the CDR3 with reference TRBV5-6 and TRBJ2-7 gives the whole variable domain DAGVTQSPTHLIKTRGQQVTLRCSPKSGHDTVSWYQQALGQGPQFIFQYYEEEERQRGNFPDRFSGHQFPNYSSELNVNALLLGDSALYLCASSFGTLEQYFGPGTRLTVT.

Here the CDR3 DNA reads TGTGCCAGCAGCACAGGGGGAGCGGGAGTGAGGGAGCAGTACTTC. It specifies CASSTGGAGVREQYF. This sequence joins TRBV7-2 and TRBJ2-5; tentatively, D is TRBD1 or TRBD2 (8 bases each). The V end was cut by 5 bases, the J end by 11 bases, with 24 bases between. CDR3 length equals 15 residues. From germline, CDR1 is SGHTA and CDR2 FQGNSA.

The CDR3: CASSLQGGGPPTDTQYF. The CDR3, as DNA: TGTGCCAGCAGCCTTCAGGGGGGGGGGCCTCCCACAGATACGCAGTATTTT. The genes are TRBV7-2 and TRBJ2-3; D assignment may be TRBD1 or TRBD2 (7 bases each). V lost 5 bases and J lost 2, with 20 bases in between. CDR3 length equals 17 residues. Germline assignment: CDR1 SGHTA and CDR2 FQGNSA.